This TCR beta chain was profiled in a study of T-cell reconstitution after alpha-beta-depleted transplantation in children. The CDR3 loop spans 18 amino acids. The germline V and J ends were trimmed by 4 bases and 3 bases, with 22 bases remaining between them. Per germline, CDR1 LGHDT and CDR2 YNNKEL (reference sequence). The TCRbeta library was prepared with unique molecular identifiers. TCRdb passed the PCR reads through MiXCR, listing each CDR3 protein once. The sample contains 500,000 or so distinct CDR3 sequences, 32% of which appear only once. Sample: PBMCs from the stem cell graft donor, taken from the stem cell graft. The chain joins TRBV3-1 to TRBJ2-1; the D gene is possibly TRBD1 (8 bases). The source of this sequence is a human donor who donated a stem cell graft to a child with aplastic anemia. The CDR3 region is CASSPPDREGPLYNEQFF. The CDR3 nucleotides are TGTGCCAGCAGCCCACCGGACAGGGAGGGACCACTCTACAATGAGCAGTTCTTC.